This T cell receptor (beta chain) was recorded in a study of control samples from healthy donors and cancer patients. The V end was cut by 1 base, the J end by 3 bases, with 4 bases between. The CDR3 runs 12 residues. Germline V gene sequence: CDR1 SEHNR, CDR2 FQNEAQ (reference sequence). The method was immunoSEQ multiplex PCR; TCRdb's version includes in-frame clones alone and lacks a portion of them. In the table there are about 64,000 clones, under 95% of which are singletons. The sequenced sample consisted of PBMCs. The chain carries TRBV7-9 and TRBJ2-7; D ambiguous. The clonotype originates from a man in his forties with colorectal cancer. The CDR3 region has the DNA TGTGCCAGCAGCTTAGGTAGCTACGAGCAGTACTTC. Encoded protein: CASSLGSYEQYF.